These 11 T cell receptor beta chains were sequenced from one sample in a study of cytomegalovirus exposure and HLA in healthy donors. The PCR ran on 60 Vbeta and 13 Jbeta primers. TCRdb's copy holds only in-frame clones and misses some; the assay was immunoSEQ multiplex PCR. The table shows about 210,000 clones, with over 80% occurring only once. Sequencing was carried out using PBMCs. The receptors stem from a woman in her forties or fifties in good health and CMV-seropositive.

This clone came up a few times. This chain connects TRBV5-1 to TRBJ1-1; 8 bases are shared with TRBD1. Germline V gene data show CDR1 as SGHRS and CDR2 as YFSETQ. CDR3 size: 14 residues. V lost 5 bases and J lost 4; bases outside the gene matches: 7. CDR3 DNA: TGCGCCAGCAGTTATTCAGGGGGCGGCACTGAAGCTTTCTTT. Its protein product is CASSYSGGGTEAFF.

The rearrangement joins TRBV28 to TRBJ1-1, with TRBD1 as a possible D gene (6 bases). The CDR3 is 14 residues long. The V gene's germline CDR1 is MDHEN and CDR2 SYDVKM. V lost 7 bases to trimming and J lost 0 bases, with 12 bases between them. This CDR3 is CASIRDTMNTEAFF. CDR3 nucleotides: TGTGCCAGCATCCGGGACACCATGAACACTGAAGCTTTCTTT.

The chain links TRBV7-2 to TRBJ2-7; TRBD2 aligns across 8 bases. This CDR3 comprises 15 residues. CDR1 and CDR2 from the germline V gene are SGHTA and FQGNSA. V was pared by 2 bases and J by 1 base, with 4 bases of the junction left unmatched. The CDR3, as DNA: TGTGCCAGCAGCTTAAAAGCGGGGGCGTCCTACGAGCAGTACTTC. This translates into CASSLKAGASYEQYF.

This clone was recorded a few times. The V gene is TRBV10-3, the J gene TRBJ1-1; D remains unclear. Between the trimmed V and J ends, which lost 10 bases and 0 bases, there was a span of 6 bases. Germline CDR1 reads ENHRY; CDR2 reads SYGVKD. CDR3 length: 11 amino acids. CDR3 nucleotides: TGTGCCAGTCAGATGAACACTGAAGCTTTCTTT. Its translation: CASQMNTEAFF.

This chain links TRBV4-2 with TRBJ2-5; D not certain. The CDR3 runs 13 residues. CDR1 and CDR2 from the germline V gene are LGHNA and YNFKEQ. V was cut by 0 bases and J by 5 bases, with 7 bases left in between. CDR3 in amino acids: CASSQDPRETQYF. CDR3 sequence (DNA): TGTGCCAGCAGCCAAGATCCGCGGGAGACCCAGTACTTC.

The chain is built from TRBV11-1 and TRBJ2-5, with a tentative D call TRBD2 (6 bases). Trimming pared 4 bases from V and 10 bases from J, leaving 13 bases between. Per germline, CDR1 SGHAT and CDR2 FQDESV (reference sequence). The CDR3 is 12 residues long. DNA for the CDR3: TGTGCCAGCAGCTACCCGTTGGGAGGCCAGTACTTC. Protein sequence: CASSYPLGGQYF.

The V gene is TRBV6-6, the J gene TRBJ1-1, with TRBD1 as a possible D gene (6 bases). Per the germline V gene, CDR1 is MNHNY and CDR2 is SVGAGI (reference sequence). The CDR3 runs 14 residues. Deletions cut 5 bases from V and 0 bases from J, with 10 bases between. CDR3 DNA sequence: TGTGCCAGCAGTACGACAGGTATGAACACTGAAGCTTTCTTT. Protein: CASSTTGMNTEAFF.

The CDR3 here is CASSPGTETSKAFF. The CDR3 coding sequence is TGTGCCAGCAGTCCCGGGACAGAGACTAGTAAAGCTTTCTTT. The V and J genes are TRBV11-3 and TRBJ1-1; 7 bases map to TRBD1. The germline CDR1 and CDR2 sequences are SGHNT and YENEEA. The CDR3 has 14 amino acids. V dropped 6 bases and J dropped 9; count of bases not matched to a gene: 13.

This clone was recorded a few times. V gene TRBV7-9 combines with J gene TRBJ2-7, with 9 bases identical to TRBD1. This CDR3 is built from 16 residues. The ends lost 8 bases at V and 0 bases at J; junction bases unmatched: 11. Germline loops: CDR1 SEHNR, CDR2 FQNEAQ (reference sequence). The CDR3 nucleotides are TGTGCCAGCGGCAAAGACTGGACAGGGGCCTCCTACGAGCAGTACTTC. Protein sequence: CASGKDWTGASYEQYF.

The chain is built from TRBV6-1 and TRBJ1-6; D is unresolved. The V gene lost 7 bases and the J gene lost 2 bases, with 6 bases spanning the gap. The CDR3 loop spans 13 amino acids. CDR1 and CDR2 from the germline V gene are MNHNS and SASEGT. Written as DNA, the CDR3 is TGTGCCAGCACAGAACCCTATAATTCACCCCTCCACTTT. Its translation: CASTEPYNSPLHF.

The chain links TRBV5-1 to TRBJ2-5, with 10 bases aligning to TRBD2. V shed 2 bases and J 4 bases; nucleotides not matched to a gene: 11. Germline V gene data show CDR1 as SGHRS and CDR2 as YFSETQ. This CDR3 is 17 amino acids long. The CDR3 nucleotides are TGCGCCAGCAGCTTATCCAGCGGGGGGGCCTTTCGAGAGACCCAGTACTTC. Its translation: CASSLSSGGAFRETQYF.